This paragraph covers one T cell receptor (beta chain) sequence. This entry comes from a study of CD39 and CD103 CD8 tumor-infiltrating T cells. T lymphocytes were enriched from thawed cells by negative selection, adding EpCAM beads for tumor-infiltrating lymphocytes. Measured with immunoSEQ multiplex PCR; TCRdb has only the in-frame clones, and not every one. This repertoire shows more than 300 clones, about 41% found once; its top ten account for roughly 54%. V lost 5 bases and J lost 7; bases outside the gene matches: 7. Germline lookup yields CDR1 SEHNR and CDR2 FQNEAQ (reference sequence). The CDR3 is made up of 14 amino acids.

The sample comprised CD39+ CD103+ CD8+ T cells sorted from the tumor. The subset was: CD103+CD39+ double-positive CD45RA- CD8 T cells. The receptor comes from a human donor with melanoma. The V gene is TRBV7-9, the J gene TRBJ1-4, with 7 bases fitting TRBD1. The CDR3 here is CASSKSTGVEKLFF. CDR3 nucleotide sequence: TGTGCCAGCAGCAAGAGCACAGGGGTTGAAAAACTGTTTTTT.